The 31 T cell receptor beta chains below all came from one sample that was sequenced in a study of human T cells and chemical hapten exposure. Time point specified: pre-sensitization, week 0. Regarding treatment: therapeutic diphenylcyclopropenone sensitization with weekly scalp DPC. Using its own MiXCR run on the RACE reads, TCRdb lists one record per CDR3 protein. The table includes roughly 380,000 distinct CDR3 sequences, more than 4.5% detected once. The specimen comprised whole blood, sampled in connection with sensitization to the hapten diphenylcyclopropenone (DPC). All receptors derive from a woman between 45 and 65 years old with alopecia areata. Some clones in this sample may be carry-over from other donors' samples.

This clonotype showed up many times. The genes are TRBV3-1 and TRBJ2-1; D uncertain. Germline V CDR1 and CDR2: LGHDT, YNNKEL (reference sequence). The CDR3 runs 14 residues. The ends were cut back, 5 bases at V and 5 bases at J, with 13 bases in the middle. CDR3 residues: CASSSLGGNNEQFF. CDR3 nucleotide sequence: TGTGCCAGCAGCTCCCTGGGTGGAAACAATGAGCAGTTCTTC.

This clonotype has only a few counts. The V gene is TRBV9, the J gene TRBJ1-6; 9 positions agree with TRBD1. This CDR3 is 15 amino acids long. Unmatched junction bases numbered 3, after V lost 3 bases and J lost 5 bases. The germline CDR1 and CDR2 sequences are SGDLS and YYNGEE. CDR3 loop: CASSADRGDNSPLHF. The CDR3 DNA sequence: TGTGCCAGCAGCGCCGACAGGGGGGATAATTCACCCCTCCACTTT.

This clonotype was counted at least ten times. The chain recombines TRBV20-1 with TRBJ1-5; D is undetermined. This CDR3 has 12 residues. Germline V lookup: CDR1 DFQATT, CDR2 SNEGSKA (reference sequence). Between the trimmed V and J ends, which lost 2 bases and 8 bases, there was a span of 10 bases. This CDR3 reads CSARPYVEPQHF. For the CDR3, the DNA is TGCAGTGCTAGACCCTATGTAGAGCCCCAGCATTTT.

This clonotype came up a few times. The V and J genes are TRBV20-1 and TRBJ2-1; 8 bases map to TRBD2. V lost 3 bases to trimming and J lost 4 bases; unmatched junction nucleotides: 2. Germline V lookup: CDR1 DFQATT, CDR2 SNEGSKA (reference sequence). The CDR3 spans 13 residues. CDR3 sequence reads: CSASGRAYNEQFF. CDR3 nucleotide sequence: TGCAGTGCTAGCGGGAGGGCGTACAATGAGCAGTTCTTC.

The CDR3 loop is CASSLHGGNSYEQYF. The CDR3 bases are TGTGCCAGCAGTCTCCATGGGGGAAACTCCTACGAGCAGTACTTC. J is TRBJ2-7 and V is TRBV28; D is possibly TRBD1 or TRBD2 (5 bases each). Germline V gene lookup returns CDR1 MDHEN and CDR2 SYDVKM. The CDR3 contains 15 residues. The V end was cut by 5 bases, the J end by 0 bases, with 14 bases between.

The J gene is TRBJ1-4, the V gene TRBV18, with unresolved D. Between the trimmed V and J ends, which lost 6 bases and 8 bases, there was a span of 13 bases. CDR1 is KGHSH, CDR2 LQKENI, per germline. The CDR3 has 13 amino acids. The DNA for the CDR3 is TGTGCCAGCTCGCTGGTGGCTCGGGAAAAACTGTTTTTT. Protein sequence: CASSLVAREKLFF. The full variable domain, its missing parts supplied by reference TRBV18 and TRBJ1-4, is NAGVMQNPRHLVRRRGQEARLRCSPMKGHSHVYWYRQLPEEGLKFMVYLQKENIIDESGMPKERFSAEFPKEGPSILRIQQVVRGDSAAYFCASSLVAREKLFFGSGTQLSVL.

Ten or more counts support this clonotype. The J gene is TRBJ2-3, the V gene TRBV4-3; 8 nucleotides agree with TRBD1. With V trimmed by 0 bases and J by 1 base, 0 bases remained unmatched. Germline CDR1 LGHNA, CDR2 YSLEER. The CDR3 length is 15 residues. Here the CDR3 DNA reads TGCGCCAGCAGCCAAGACAGGGGGCGCACAGATACGCAGTATTTT. This translates into CASSQDRGRTDTQYF.

J is TRBJ2-7 and V is TRBV27; the D gene is possibly TRBD2 (5 bases). This CDR3 has 13 residues. V lost 6 bases to trimming and J lost 0 bases, with 9 bases between them. Germline V gene sequence: CDR1 MNHEY, CDR2 SMNVEV (reference sequence). The CDR3 here is CASRDWSSYEQYF. For the CDR3, the DNA is TGTGCCAGCAGGGACTGGAGCTCCTACGAGCAGTACTTC.

This clonotype was counted at least ten times. V and J are TRBV27 and TRBJ2-7, with D possibly being TRBD1 or TRBD2 (6 bases each). The V end was cut by 5 bases, the J end by 10 bases, with 12 bases between. Germline V lookup: CDR1 MNHEY, CDR2 SMNVEV (reference sequence). The CDR3 spans 11 residues. CDR3 sequence: CASSKGGLQYF. CDR3 nucleotides: TGTGCCAGCAGTAAGGGGGGTCTACAGTACTTC.

This clonotype was observed a few times. This chain links TRBV6-1 with TRBJ1-1; D is perhaps TRBD1 (5 bases). This CDR3 spans 13 amino acids. Germline CDR1 MNHNS, CDR2 SASEGT. Between the trimmed V and J ends, which lost 8 bases and 1 base, there was a span of 11 bases. The chain's CDR3 is CASGRGTNTEAFF. In DNA form, the CDR3 reads TGTGCCAGCGGGCGGGGCACGAACACTGAAGCTTTCTTT.

The V call is TRBV7-2, the J call TRBJ2-2; D is undetermined. Germline values: CDR1 SGHTA, CDR2 FQGNSA. V dropped 1 base and J dropped 0 bases, with 12 bases sitting between them. The length of the CDR3 is 17 residues. This CDR3 reads CASSLDKVTTNTGELFF. CDR3 coding DNA: TGTGCCAGCAGCTTAGATAAGGTCACAACGAACACCGGGGAGCTGTTTTTT.

The rearrangement joins TRBV30 to TRBJ2-1, with 10 bases matching TRBD2. After removal of 1 base from V and 8 bases from J, the junction contained 11 bases not matched to a gene. Germline V gene lookup returns CDR1 GTSNPN and CDR2 SVGIG (reference sequence). The CDR3 runs to 16 residues. CDR3 in amino acids: CAWSGTKSGRDDEQFF. CDR3 DNA sequence: TGTGCCTGGAGTGGGACTAAAAGCGGGAGGGACGATGAGCAGTTCTTC.

In DNA, the CDR3 is TGTGCCAGCAGCTACGGACAGGATAATTCACCCCTCCACTTT. Protein product: CASSYGQDNSPLHF. The V gene is TRBV7-2, the J gene TRBJ1-6; 7 bases are shared with TRBD1. The CDR3 runs to 14 residues. The V gene's germline CDR1 is SGHTA and CDR2 FQGNSA. Unmatched junction bases numbered 2, after V lost 4 bases and J lost 5 bases.

The chain couples TRBV6-5 to TRBJ1-4, with D possibly matching TRBD1 (5 bases). This CDR3 region has 14 residues. V gave up 2 bases and J gave up 5 bases, with 9 bases separating them. Germline-derived CDR1 and CDR2 are MNHEY and SVGAGI. The CDR3, as DNA: TGTGCCAGCAGTTACGGGGCGGAGAATGAAAAACTGTTTTTT. Translating gives CASSYGAENEKLFF.

This clonotype was counted ten times or more. CDR3 loop: CASSHQGQTLAKNIQYF. The CDR3 DNA sequence: TGTGCCAGCAGCCATCAGGGACAGACGCTAGCCAAAAACATTCAGTACTTC. The J gene is TRBJ2-4, the V gene TRBV28; TRBD1 matches at 7 bases. The CDR3 is 17 amino acids. Germline CDR1 is MDHEN and CDR2 is SYDVKM. V gave up 6 bases and J gave up 0 bases; unmatched junction bases: 11. Variable domain in full (rest from reference TRBV28 and TRBJ2-4): DVKVTQSSRYLVKRTGEKVFLECVQDMDHENMFWYRQDPGLGLRLIYFSYDVKMKEKGDIPEGYSVSREKKERFSLILESASTNQTSMYLCASSHQGQTLAKNIQYFGAGTRLSVL.

This clonotype was seen many times. The V call is TRBV27, the J call TRBJ2-5; 9 bases align to TRBD2. Per germline, CDR1 MNHEY and CDR2 SMNVEV (reference sequence). The V gene end was trimmed by 5 bases and the J gene end by 1 base; junction bases not matched to a gene: 8. This CDR3 spans 16 amino acids. Written as DNA, the CDR3 is TGTGCCAGCAGTCCCCGACTAGCGGACCCCCAAGAGACCCAGTACTTC. It yields the protein CASSPRLADPQETQYF.

Only a few counts were recorded for this clonotype. The chain has TRBV29-1 and TRBJ1-4; possible D gene TRBD1, 6 bases. Trimming removed 1 base at V and 8 bases at J, with 11 bases between. Germline CDR1 and CDR2: SQVTM and ANQGSEA. The CDR3 contains 13 residues. The CDR3 nucleotides are TGCAGCGTTGAAGTGGGGGCGGGCGAAAAACTGTTTTTT. Protein sequence: CSVEVGAGEKLFF.

The table lists this clonotype with many counts. This chain connects TRBV27 to TRBJ2-7; no clear D. CDR3 size: 13 residues. Germline V gene sequence: CDR1 MNHEY, CDR2 SMNVEV (reference sequence). V was shortened by 7 bases and J by 3 bases, with 13 bases between the two germline ends. As DNA, the CDR3 is TGTGCCAGCATATCGCCCTTCAGCTACGAGCAGTACTTC. Translation: CASISPFSYEQYF.

This clonotype was seen many times. Here the CDR3 DNA reads TGTGCCAGCAGTTTATCTTCCTCAGGGAACACTGAAGCTTTCTTT. It is translated as CASSLSSSGNTEAFF. The gene calls are TRBV12-3 or TRBV12-4 and TRBJ1-1, with no clear D. V gave up 2 bases and J gave up 1 base, with 11 bases separating them. The CDR3 runs 15 residues.

This clonotype was seen a handful of times. V and J are TRBV27 and TRBJ1-5; TRBD1 might be the D (6 bases). CDR1 MNHEY and CDR2 SMNVEV come from the germline V gene (reference sequence). V was shortened by 5 bases and J by 5 bases, with 19 bases between the two germline ends. This CDR3 region has 16 residues. The CDR3 sequence: CASSPLWGGWDQPQHF. The CDR3 nucleotides read TGTGCCAGCAGTCCCCTTTGGGGGGGCTGGGATCAGCCCCAGCATTTT.

This clonotype was counted a few times. J is TRBJ1-4 and V is TRBV18; a possible D gene is TRBD1 (5 bases). CDR1 is KGHSH and CDR2 is LQKENI in the germline V gene. There are 16 residues in the CDR3. Trimming removed 2 bases from V and 6 bases from J, with 16 bases in between. CDR3 region: CASSPEQVGSHEKLFF. CDR3 DNA sequence: TGTGCCAGCTCACCAGAACAGGTGGGCTCCCATGAAAAACTGTTTTTT.

This clonotype has a count of ten or more. V usage is TRBV7-9 and J usage is TRBJ1-1; the D is unclear. The V and J ends lost 1 base and 3 bases respectively, with 9 bases between them. The V gene's germline CDR1 is SEHNR and CDR2 FQNEAQ (reference sequence). This CDR3 contains 14 residues. DNA for the CDR3: TGTGCCAGCAGCTTAGGAGTTCGGGACACTGAAGCTTTCTTT. Its protein is CASSLGVRDTEAFF.

This clonotype was counted a few times. The chain has TRBV14 and TRBJ2-2; a possible D gene is TRBD1 (6 bases). V was trimmed by 4 bases and J by 6 bases, leaving 18 bases between them. This CDR3 spans 16 amino acids. Germline V gives CDR1 SGHDN, CDR2 FVKESK. Here the CDR3 reads CASSPKRTGFPGELFF. For the CDR3, the DNA is TGTGCCAGCAGCCCAAAACGTACAGGGTTCCCCGGGGAGCTGTTTTTT.

This clonotype was detected only a few times. The chain carries TRBV28 and TRBJ2-7, with D possibly being TRBD2 (6 bases). From germline, CDR1 is MDHEN and CDR2 SYDVKM. The CDR3 is 13 residues long. Trimming left V 11 bases short and J 0 bases short, with 14 bases between. This chain's CDR3 is CAGEEAFSYEQYF. The CDR3 bases are TGTGCCGGGGAGGAGGCATTCTCCTACGAGCAGTACTTC.

This clonotype has ten or more counts. The gene calls are TRBV2 and TRBJ2-7; D is unclear. V lost 6 bases and J lost 7, with 13 bases in between. CDR1 is SNHLY, CDR2 FYNNEI, per germline. The CDR3 runs to 12 residues. CDR3 coding DNA: TGTGCCAGCAGCCTCGTGGGTTGGGAGCAGTACTTC. Translating gives CASSLVGWEQYF.

This clonotype has more than one count but fewer than ten. V is TRBV4-1 and J is TRBJ1-6; possibly TRBD1 for D (5 bases). Germline CDR1 and CDR2: MGHRA and YSYEKL. The CDR3 extends over 14 amino acids. Trimming took 7 bases from V and 9 from J, leaving 16 bases between them. CDR3 region: CASKSTARGSPLHF. CDR3 nucleotide sequence: TGCGCCAGCAAGTCGACCGCTAGGGGTTCACCCCTCCACTTT.

This clonotype was detected a few times. V gene TRBV4-1 combines with J gene TRBJ1-5, with D perhaps matching TRBD1 (5 bases). V lost 0 bases and J lost 10, with 16 bases in between. This CDR3 has 15 amino acids. CDR1 is MGHRA, CDR2 YSYEKL, per germline. The DNA of the CDR3 is TGCGCCAGCAGCCAAGAAGGCGGGACCTCTATTCCCCAGCATTTT. This codes for CASSQEGGTSIPQHF.

The chain has TRBV7-9 and TRBJ1-5; no clear D gene. The CDR3 runs 14 residues. V was clipped by 0 bases and J by 6 bases, with 9 bases between them. CDR1 and CDR2 (germline): SEHNR, FQNEAQ (reference sequence). CDR3 bases: TGTGCCAGCAGCTTAGCTGGTGAAGGTCAGCCCCAGCATTTT. Its translation: CASSLAGEGQPQHF.

This clonotype was recorded many times. This sequence joins TRBV14 and TRBJ2-5, with 8 bases lining up with TRBD1. Germline V gives CDR1 SGHDN, CDR2 FVKESK. V shed 3 bases and J 2 bases; nucleotides not matched to a gene: 8. The CDR3 consists of 16 residues. This CDR3 reads CASSHRTGNLQETQYF. CDR3 nucleotide sequence: TGTGCCAGCAGCCATAGGACAGGGAACCTACAAGAGACCCAGTACTTC.

This clonotype came up a few times. The V gene is TRBV20-1, the J gene TRBJ2-1; 8 bases line up with TRBD2. CDR3 length: 16 amino acids. The ends lost 0 bases at V and 3 bases at J; junction bases unmatched: 7. CDR1 and CDR2 from the germline V gene are DFQATT and SNEGSKA (reference sequence). CDR3 sequence: CSARDRFSGDYNEQFF. In nucleotides, the CDR3 is TGCAGTGCTAGAGATAGGTTTAGCGGGGACTACAATGAGCAGTTCTTC.

The chain carries TRBV6-6 and TRBJ1-4, with TRBD1 as a possible D gene (5 bases). Germline CDR1 reads MNHNY; CDR2 reads SVGAGI (reference sequence). Between the trimmed V and J ends, which lost 6 bases and 5 bases, there was a span of 16 bases. The CDR3 runs to 15 residues. CDR3 in amino acids: CASRSLGTVNEKLFF. As DNA, the CDR3 is TGTGCCAGCAGATCCCTTGGGACGGTCAATGAAAAACTGTTTTTT.